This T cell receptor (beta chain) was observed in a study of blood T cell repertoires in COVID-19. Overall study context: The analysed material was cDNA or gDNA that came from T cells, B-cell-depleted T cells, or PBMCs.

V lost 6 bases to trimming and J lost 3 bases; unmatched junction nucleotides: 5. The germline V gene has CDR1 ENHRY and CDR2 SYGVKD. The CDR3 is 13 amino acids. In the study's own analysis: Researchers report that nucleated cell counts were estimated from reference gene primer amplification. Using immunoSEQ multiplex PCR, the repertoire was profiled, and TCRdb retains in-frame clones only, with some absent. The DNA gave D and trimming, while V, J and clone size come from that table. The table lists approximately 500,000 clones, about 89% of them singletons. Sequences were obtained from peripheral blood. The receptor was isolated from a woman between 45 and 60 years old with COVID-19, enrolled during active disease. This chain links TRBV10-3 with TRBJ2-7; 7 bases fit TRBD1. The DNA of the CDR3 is TGTGCCATCAGGGAAGACAGGGTCTACGAGCAGTACTTC. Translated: CAIREDRVYEQYF.